The 28 T cell receptor beta chains below all came from one sample that was sequenced in a study of cytomegalovirus exposure and HLA in healthy donors. The primer mix had 60 Vbeta and 13 Jbeta primers. The method was immunoSEQ multiplex PCR; TCRdb's version includes in-frame clones alone and lacks a portion of them. The table shows about 150,000 clones, with 66% occurring only once. Sequencing was carried out using PBMCs. Receptors originate from a human donor in good health.

The rearrangement joins TRBV2 to TRBJ2-3; D not certain. V lost 8 bases and J 1 base, leaving 10 bases between the germline ends. The CDR3 loop spans 13 amino acids. The germline CDR1 and CDR2 sequences are SNHLY and FYNNEI. The DNA for the CDR3 is TGTGCCAGCGTAGTAGCTCGCACAGATACGCAGTATTTT. This translates into CASVVARTDTQYF.

This chain links TRBV7-8 with TRBJ2-2; perhaps TRBD2 as D (6 bases). The CDR3 spans 14 residues. V lost 5 bases, J lost 6 bases, and 13 bases lay in between. Germline assignment: CDR1 SGHVS and CDR2 FQNEAQ. CDR3 residues: CASSPLTGAGELFF. The CDR3 DNA follows: TGTGCCAGCAGCCCCCTCACGGGGGCCGGGGAGCTGTTTTTT.

The V call is TRBV6-5, the J call TRBJ2-7, with TRBD1 as a possible D gene (7 bases). Per germline, CDR1 MNHEY and CDR2 SVGAGI. The CDR3 runs to 13 residues. V was clipped by 7 bases and J by 3 bases, with 13 bases between them. The CDR3, as DNA: TGTGCCAGCACCACCCAGGGGGGCTACGAGCAGTACTTC. Translated: CASTTQGGYEQYF.

The J gene is TRBJ1-2, the V gene TRBV19; no reliable D call. The CDR3 is made up of 14 amino acids. The germline V gene encodes CDR1 LNHDA and CDR2 SQIVND (reference sequence). Trimming pared 5 bases from V and 4 bases from J, leaving 14 bases between. The CDR3 reads CASSSSGGPYGYTF. The CDR3 DNA is TGTGCCAGTAGTTCCAGTGGAGGGCCCTATGGCTACACCTTC. Full variable domain (missing parts from reference TRBV19 and TRBJ1-2): DGGITQSPKYLFRKEGQNVTLSCEQNLNHDAMYWYRQDPGQGLRLIYYSQIVNDFQKGDIAEGYSVSREKKESFPLTVTSAQKNPTAFYLCASSSSGGPYGYTFGSGTRLTVV.

The genes are TRBV7-8 and TRBJ2-1; TRBD2 aligns across 7 bases. The germline gives CDR1 SGHVS, CDR2 FQNEAQ. CDR3 size: 15 residues. J gave up 2 bases and V 5 bases, and 6 bases lay outside the gene matches. Here the CDR3 reads CASSRREGPYNEQFF. The CDR3 bases are TGTGCCAGCAGCCGAAGGGAGGGCCCCTACAATGAGCAGTTCTTC.

CDR3 nucleotides: TGTGCCAGCAGCCCTACATCCACGGCACAGGGGTACCAAGAGACCCAGTACTTC. It specifies CASSPTSTAQGYQETQYF. The V call is TRBV11-3, the J call TRBJ2-5; 7 bases agree with TRBD1. Germline CDR1 SGHNT, CDR2 YENEEA. There are 18 residues in the CDR3. V dropped 5 bases and J dropped 0; count of bases not matched to a gene: 15.

The CDR3 coding sequence is TGTGCCAGCAGTCAGGGGGCGGGGGTGGGCAAAAACATTCAGTACTTC. Amino acid sequence: CASSQGAGVGKNIQYF. This sequence joins TRBV27 and TRBJ2-4, with D possibly matching TRBD1 (8 bases). The CDR3 is 16 residues long. The V gene lost 5 bases and the J gene lost 3 bases, with 17 bases spanning the gap. The V gene's germline CDR1 is MNHEY and CDR2 SMNVEV (reference sequence).

DNA of the CDR3: TGTGCCAGCAGTTTCCGGACAGGGGGTACCGGGGAGCTGTTTTTT. Protein sequence: CASSFRTGGTGELFF. This sequence joins TRBV27 and TRBJ2-2; 10 nucleotides match TRBD1. The germline V gene has CDR1 MNHEY and CDR2 SMNVEV (reference sequence). Trimming took 3 bases from V and 5 from J; bases not matched to a gene: 3. This CDR3 has 15 amino acids.

The chain combines TRBV5-1 with TRBJ2-5; D may be TRBD1 (6 bases). Germline V CDR1 and CDR2: SGHRS, YFSETQ. V lost 4 bases and J 1 base, leaving 14 bases between the germline ends. This CDR3 is 15 amino acids long. CDR3 nucleotides: TGCGCCAGCAGCCAGACCGGGACACCCCAAGAGACCCAGTACTTC. It specifies CASSQTGTPQETQYF.

The gene calls are TRBV29-1 and TRBJ2-1; 15 bases line up with TRBD2. With 1 base clipped from V and 10 bases from J, the junction kept 5 bases outside the gene matches. Germline values: CDR1 SQVTM, CDR2 ANQGSEA. This CDR3 has 15 amino acids. CDR3 DNA sequence: TGCAGCGTTGAAGGGACTAGCGGGAGGGTGGAGGAGCAGTTCTTC. As protein: CSVEGTSGRVEEQFF.

The chain uses TRBV6-6 and TRBJ2-3; perhaps TRBD1 as D (7 bases). Between the trimmed V and J ends, which lost 4 bases and 0 bases, there was a span of 11 bases. Looked up from germline, CDR1 is MNHNY and CDR2 is SVGAGI (reference sequence). This CDR3 has 15 amino acids. The CDR3 region is CASSSQGGSTDTQYF. CDR3 sequence (DNA): TGTGCCAGCAGTTCTCAGGGGGGAAGCACAGATACGCAGTATTTT.

This clone appeared a few times. The V gene is TRBV29-1, the J gene TRBJ2-7; no definite D call. Trimming stripped 4 bases from V and 3 bases from J, with 10 bases between. Germline CDR1 SQVTM, CDR2 ANQGSEA. The CDR3 is made up of 12 amino acids. The CDR3 DNA sequence: TGCAGCGTTGTGGGCCCGAGCTACGAGCAGTACTTC. Amino acids: CSVVGPSYEQYF.

Only a few counts were recorded for this clone. The chain has TRBV2 and TRBJ1-4; 7 bases agree with TRBD1. The length of the CDR3 is 15 residues. J gave up 0 bases and V 6 bases, and 4 bases lay outside the gene matches. Germline-derived CDR1 and CDR2 are SNHLY and FYNNEI. The CDR3 sequence: CASRADRATNEKLFF. For the CDR3, the DNA is TGTGCCAGCAGGGCCGACAGGGCAACTAATGAAAAACTGTTTTTT. Full variable domain (outside the CDR3, taken from reference TRBV2 and TRBJ1-4): EPEVTQTPSHQVTQMGQEVILRCVPISNHLYFYWYRQILGQKVEFLVSFYNNEISEKSEIFDDQFSVERPDGSNFTLKIRSTKLEDSAMYFCASRADRATNEKLFFGSGTQLSVL.

This clone was seen a few times. This rearrangement joins TRBV27 to TRBJ2-3; D might be TRBD1 (5 bases). Trimming shortened V by 2 bases and J by 3 bases, and 12 bases separated the two germline ends. Germline V gene data show CDR1 as MNHEY and CDR2 as SMNVEV (reference sequence). This CDR3 region has 15 residues. Here the CDR3 DNA reads TGTGCCAGCAGTTTAGTGGACATTTGGACAGATACGCAGTATTTT. This gives the protein CASSLVDIWTDTQYF.

CDR3 in amino acids: CASSYVSQTFF. DNA for the CDR3: TGTGCCAGCAGTTACGTATCTCAGACTTTCTTT. The rearrangement joins TRBV6-5 to TRBJ1-1; no firm D call. CDR3 size: 11 residues. Between the trimmed V and J ends, which lost 2 bases and 12 bases, there was a span of 10 bases. Germline V gives CDR1 MNHEY, CDR2 SVGAGI.

V is TRBV11-3 and J is TRBJ2-1; 9 bases are a match to TRBD2. The length of the CDR3 is 16 residues. Germline assignment: CDR1 SGHNT and CDR2 YENEEA. The junction had 8 bases not matched to a gene; V was cut back by 2 bases and J by 6 bases. CDR3 protein: CASSLIAGTSINEQFF. The CDR3 DNA reads as TGTGCCAGCAGCTTAATCGCCGGGACTAGCATCAATGAGCAGTTCTTC.

This clone was seen once. This sample includes further DNA sequences coding for the same CDR3. The J gene is TRBJ2-6, the V gene TRBV6-1, with D unresolved. This CDR3 has 14 amino acids. The germline gives CDR1 MNHNS, CDR2 SASEGT. V lost 3 bases and J 2 bases, leaving 5 bases between the germline ends. The CDR3 sequence: CASSDRAGANVLTF. The CDR3 nucleotides read TGTGCCAGCAGTGATCGGGCTGGGGCCAACGTCCTGACTTTC.

V usage is TRBV6-6 and J usage is TRBJ2-1; 12 bases fit TRBD2. Per the germline V gene, CDR1 is MNHNY and CDR2 is SVGAGI (reference sequence). The CDR3 covers 15 residues. V lost 2 bases to trimming and J lost 6 bases; unmatched junction nucleotides: 2. The DNA for the CDR3 is TGTGCCAGCAGTTACATGACTAGCGGGAGCAATGAGCAGTTCTTC. As protein: CASSYMTSGSNEQFF.

This clone was seen only a few times. The V and J genes are TRBV7-2 and TRBJ2-7; 7 nucleotides match TRBD1. Germline values: CDR1 SGHTA, CDR2 FQGNSA. The J segment lost 2 bases and the V segment lost 5 bases, leaving 6 bases of the junction unmatched. This CDR3 is 14 amino acids long. CDR3 region: CASSPLQGAYEQYF. The CDR3 DNA is TGTGCCAGCAGCCCCCTTCAGGGGGCCTACGAGCAGTACTTC. The full variable domain, in which reference TRBV7-2 and TRBJ2-7 provide the parts outside the CDR3, is GAGVSQSPSNKVTEKGKDVELRCDPISGHTALYWYRQSLGQGLEFLIYFQGNSAPDKSGLPSDRFSAERTGGSVSTLTIQRTQQEDSAVYLCASSPLQGAYEQYFGPGTRLTVT.

This clone was found a few times. This chain connects TRBV9 to TRBJ2-7; 15 bases map to TRBD2. J lost 7 bases, V lost 0 bases, and 2 bases had no gene match. Germline loops: CDR1 SGDLS, CDR2 YYNGEE. The CDR3 runs 15 residues. CDR3 sequence reads: CASSVAGLAGGEQYF. The DNA of the CDR3 is TGTGCCAGCAGCGTAGCCGGACTAGCGGGAGGGGAGCAGTACTTC.

This rearrangement joins TRBV5-1 to TRBJ2-3, with D possibly TRBD2 on 5 matching bases. This CDR3 has 17 residues. From germline, CDR1 is SGHRS and CDR2 YFSETQ. Between the trimmed V and J ends, which lost 4 bases and 4 bases, there was a span of 22 bases. This CDR3 reads CASSGNGRGYPSDTQYF. CDR3 DNA sequence: TGCGCCAGCAGCGGCAATGGACGCGGGTATCCCTCAGATACGCAGTATTTT.

The chain recombines TRBV28 with TRBJ2-7; 9 bases line up with TRBD1. The J segment lost 3 bases and the V segment lost 8 bases, leaving 5 bases of the junction unmatched. Germline V CDR1 and CDR2: MDHEN, SYDVKM. The CDR3 runs 13 residues. CDR3 bases: TGTGCCAGCGGACTGACAGGGGGCTACGAGCAGTACTTC. Translated: CASGLTGGYEQYF.

The gene calls are TRBV25-1 and TRBJ2-1; perhaps TRBD1 as D (6 bases). This CDR3 is 15 amino acids long. Germline V gene lookup returns CDR1 MGHDK and CDR2 SYGVNS. V shed 4 bases and J shed 4 bases, with 14 bases lying between them. CDR3 sequence reads: CASSGGGSEYNEQFF. In DNA, the CDR3 is TGTGCCAGCAGTGGTGGGGGCAGTGAATACAATGAGCAGTTCTTC.

The rearrangement joins TRBV10-3 to TRBJ1-1, with a weak D call TRBD1 (6 bases). The CDR3 is 13 amino acids. Germline CDR1 ENHRY, CDR2 SYGVKD. Trimming stripped 11 bases from V and 0 bases from J, with 13 bases between. CDR3 protein: CAATGTLNTEAFF. CDR3 sequence (DNA): TGTGCCGCCACCGGGACACTGAACACTGAAGCTTTCTTT.

The chain couples TRBV6-1 to TRBJ2-7, with D maybe TRBD2 (7 bases). Germline V gene sequence: CDR1 MNHNS, CDR2 SASEGT. This CDR3 contains 17 residues. Trimming took 4 bases from V and 4 from J, leaving 23 bases between them. The CDR3 DNA reads as TGTGCCAGCAGTGTACTAGGGGGAGGGCGGCGGAATTACGAGCAGTACTTC. This gives the protein CASSVLGGGRRNYEQYF.

J is TRBJ2-2 and V is TRBV7-3; TRBD2 matches 8 bases. V gave up 5 bases and J gave up 5 bases; unmatched junction bases: 7. CDR3 length: 15 amino acids. The germline gives CDR1 SGHTA, CDR2 FQGTGA. The CDR3 bases are TGTGCCAGCAGCGTAGGGACTAGGGATACCGGGGAGCTGTTTTTT. It is translated as CASSVGTRDTGELFF.

This clone was counted a single time. CDR3 loop: CASSFPGGVINEQFF. DNA for the CDR3: TGTGCCAGCAGTTTCCCCGGGGGGGTAATCAATGAGCAGTTCTTC. J is TRBJ2-1 and V is TRBV28, with 8 bases that match TRBD2. Germline V lookup: CDR1 MDHEN, CDR2 SYDVKM. This CDR3 region has 15 residues. Germline trimming cut 3 bases from V and 6 bases from J; bases unmatched to any gene: 7.

This chain uses TRBV7-3 with TRBJ2-2, with 13 bases lining up with TRBD2. CDR3 length: 20 residues. Germline assignment: CDR1 SGHTA and CDR2 FQGTGA. The V segment lost 5 bases and the J segment 4 bases; nucleotides outside the gene matches: 16. CDR3 sequence reads: CASSPWTSGSGASGTGELFF. The CDR3 region has the DNA TGTGCCAGCAGCCCCTGGACTAGCGGGAGCGGCGCTTCGGGCACCGGGGAGCTGTTTTTT. The full variable domain, in which reference TRBV7-3 and TRBJ2-2 provide the parts outside the CDR3, is GAGVSQTPSNKVTEKGKYVELRCDPISGHTALYWYRQSLGQGPEFLIYFQGTGAADDSGLPNDRFFAVRPEGSVSTLKIQRTERGDSAVYLCASSPWTSGSGASGTGELFFGEGSRLTVL.